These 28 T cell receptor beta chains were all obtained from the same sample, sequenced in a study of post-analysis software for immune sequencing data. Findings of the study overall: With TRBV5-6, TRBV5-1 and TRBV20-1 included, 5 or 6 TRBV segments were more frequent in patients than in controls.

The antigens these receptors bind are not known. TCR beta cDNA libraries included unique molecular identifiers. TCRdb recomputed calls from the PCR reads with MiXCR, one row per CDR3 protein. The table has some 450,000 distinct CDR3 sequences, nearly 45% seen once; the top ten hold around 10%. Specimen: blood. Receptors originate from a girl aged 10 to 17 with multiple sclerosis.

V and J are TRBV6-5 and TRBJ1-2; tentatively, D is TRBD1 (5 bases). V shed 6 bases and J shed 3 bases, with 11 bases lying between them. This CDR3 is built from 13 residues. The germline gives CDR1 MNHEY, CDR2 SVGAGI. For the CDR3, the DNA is TGTGCCAGCAGCCGGGGGAAGGACTATGGCTACACCTTC. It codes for CASSRGKDYGYTF.

CDR3 region: CASRGPAGAGTDTQYF. Here the CDR3 DNA reads TGTGCCAGCAGGGGACCAGCGGGAGCGGGAACAGATACGCAGTATTTT. The rearrangement uses TRBV5-6 and TRBJ2-3; 8 bases are shared with TRBD2. CDR3 length equals 16 residues. Germline CDR1 and CDR2: SGHDT and YYEEEE. Trimming at V came to 5 bases and at J to 3 bases, leaving 11 bases not matched to a gene.

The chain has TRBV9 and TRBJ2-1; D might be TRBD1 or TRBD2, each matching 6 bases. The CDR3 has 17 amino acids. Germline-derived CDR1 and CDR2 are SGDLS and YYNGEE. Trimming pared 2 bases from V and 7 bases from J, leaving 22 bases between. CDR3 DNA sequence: TGTGCCAGCAGCGTGGCGCAGGGGCAGGGTGCGGGGAATGAGCAGTTCTTC. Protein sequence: CASSVAQGQGAGNEQFF. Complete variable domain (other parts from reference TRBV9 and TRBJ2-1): DSGVTQTPKHLITATGQRVTLRCSPRSGDLSVYWYQQSLDQGLQFLIQYYNGEERAKGNILERFSAQQFPDLHSELNLSSLELGDSALYFCASSVAQGQGAGNEQFFGPGTRLTVL.

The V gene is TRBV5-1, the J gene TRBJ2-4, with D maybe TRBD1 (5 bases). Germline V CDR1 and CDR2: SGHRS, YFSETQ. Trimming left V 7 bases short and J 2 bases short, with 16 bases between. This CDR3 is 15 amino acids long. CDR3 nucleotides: TGCGCCAGCCGGGTAGGGGTCGCTCCCAAAAACATTCAGTACTTC. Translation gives CASRVGVAPKNIQYF.

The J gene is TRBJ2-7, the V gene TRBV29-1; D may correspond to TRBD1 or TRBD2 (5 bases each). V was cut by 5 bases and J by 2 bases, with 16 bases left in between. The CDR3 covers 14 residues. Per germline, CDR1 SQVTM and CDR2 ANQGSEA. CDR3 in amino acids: CSVLARDGAYEQYF. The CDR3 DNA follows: TGCAGCGTTCTGGCGAGGGACGGGGCCTACGAGCAGTACTTC.

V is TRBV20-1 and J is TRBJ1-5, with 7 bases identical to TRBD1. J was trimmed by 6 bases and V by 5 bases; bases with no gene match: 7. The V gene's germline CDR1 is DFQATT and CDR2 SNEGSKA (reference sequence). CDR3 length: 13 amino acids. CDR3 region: CSADDRVGQPQHF. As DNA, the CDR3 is TGCAGTGCTGATGACAGGGTAGGTCAGCCCCAGCATTTT.

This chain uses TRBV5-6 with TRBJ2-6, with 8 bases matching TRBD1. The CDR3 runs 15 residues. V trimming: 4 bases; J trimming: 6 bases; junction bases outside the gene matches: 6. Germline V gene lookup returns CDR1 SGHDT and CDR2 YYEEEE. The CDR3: CASSHRTGPANVLTF. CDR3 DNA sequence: TGTGCCAGCAGCCATCGGACAGGGCCGGCCAACGTCCTGACTTTC.

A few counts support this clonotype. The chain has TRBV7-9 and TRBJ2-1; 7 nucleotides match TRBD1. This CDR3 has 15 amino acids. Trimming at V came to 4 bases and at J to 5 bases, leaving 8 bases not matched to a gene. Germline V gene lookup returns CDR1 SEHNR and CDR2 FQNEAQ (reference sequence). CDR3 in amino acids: CASSSTGMIDNEQFF. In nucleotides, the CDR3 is TGTGCCAGCAGCTCGACAGGGATGATCGACAATGAGCAGTTCTTC.

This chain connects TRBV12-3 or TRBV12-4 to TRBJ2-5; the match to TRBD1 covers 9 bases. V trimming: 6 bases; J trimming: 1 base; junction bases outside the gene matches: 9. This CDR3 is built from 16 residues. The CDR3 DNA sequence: TGTGCCAGCAGCGCCCTAGGGACAGGGATCCAAGAGACCCAGTACTTC. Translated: CASSALGTGIQETQYF.

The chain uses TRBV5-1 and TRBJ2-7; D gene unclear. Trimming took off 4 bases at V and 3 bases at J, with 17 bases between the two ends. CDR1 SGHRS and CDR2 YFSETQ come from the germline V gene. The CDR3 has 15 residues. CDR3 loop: CASSPRGAVHYEQYF. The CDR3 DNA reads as TGCGCCAGCAGCCCGAGAGGAGCAGTGCACTACGAGCAGTACTTC.

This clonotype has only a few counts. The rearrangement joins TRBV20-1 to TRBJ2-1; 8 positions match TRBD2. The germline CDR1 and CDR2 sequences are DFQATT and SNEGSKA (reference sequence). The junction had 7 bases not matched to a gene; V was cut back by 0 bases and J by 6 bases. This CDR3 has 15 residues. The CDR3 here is CSARDWGSGVNEQFF. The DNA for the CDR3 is TGCAGTGCTAGAGATTGGGGTAGCGGGGTCAATGAGCAGTTCTTC.

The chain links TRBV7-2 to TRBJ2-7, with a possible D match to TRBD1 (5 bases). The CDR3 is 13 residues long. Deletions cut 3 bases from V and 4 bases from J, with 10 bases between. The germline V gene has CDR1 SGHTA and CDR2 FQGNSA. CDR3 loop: CASSFFDRYEQYF. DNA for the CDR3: TGTGCCAGCAGCTTTTTCGACAGATACGAGCAGTACTTC.

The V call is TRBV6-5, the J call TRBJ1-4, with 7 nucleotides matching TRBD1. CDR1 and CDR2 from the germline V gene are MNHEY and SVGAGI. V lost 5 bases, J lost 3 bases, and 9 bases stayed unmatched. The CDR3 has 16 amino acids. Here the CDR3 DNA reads TGTGCCAGCAGTCCACAGGGGTTGACGGCTAATGAAAAACTGTTTTTT. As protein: CASSPQGLTANEKLFF.

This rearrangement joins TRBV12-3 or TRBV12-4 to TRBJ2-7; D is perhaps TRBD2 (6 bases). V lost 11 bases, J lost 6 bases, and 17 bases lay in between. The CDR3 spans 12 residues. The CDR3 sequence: CAGGIPRGEQYF. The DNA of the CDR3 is TGTGCCGGCGGGATCCCGAGGGGCGAGCAGTACTTC.

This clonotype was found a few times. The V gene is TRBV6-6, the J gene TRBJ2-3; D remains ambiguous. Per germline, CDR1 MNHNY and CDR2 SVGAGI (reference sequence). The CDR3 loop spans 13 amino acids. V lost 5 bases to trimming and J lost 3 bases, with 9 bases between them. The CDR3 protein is CASSRYRTDTQYF. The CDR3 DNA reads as TGTGCCAGCAGTCGCTACAGAACAGATACGCAGTATTTT.

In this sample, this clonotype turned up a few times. The DNA for the CDR3 is TGCAGTGCTAAGGGCCAGGGAAAAGAGACCCAGTACTTC. Translated: CSAKGQGKETQYF. V is TRBV20-1 and J is TRBJ2-5, with D maybe TRBD1 (5 bases). Germline CDR1 is DFQATT and CDR2 is SNEGSKA (reference sequence). The CDR3 has 13 amino acids. Trimming left V 4 bases short and J 3 bases short, with 12 bases between.

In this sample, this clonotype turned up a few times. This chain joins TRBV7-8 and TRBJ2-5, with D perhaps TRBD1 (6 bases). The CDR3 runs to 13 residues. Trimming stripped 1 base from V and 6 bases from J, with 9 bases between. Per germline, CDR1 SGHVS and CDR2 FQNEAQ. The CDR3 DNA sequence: TGTGCCAGCAGCTTAGACAGGGCGAAGACCCAGTACTTC. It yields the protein CASSLDRAKTQYF.

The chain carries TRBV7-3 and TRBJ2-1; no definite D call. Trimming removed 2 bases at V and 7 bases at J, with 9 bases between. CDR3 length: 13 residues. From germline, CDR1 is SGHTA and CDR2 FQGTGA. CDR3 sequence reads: CASSLSANNEQFF. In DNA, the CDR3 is TGTGCCAGCAGCTTATCTGCTAATAATGAGCAGTTCTTC.

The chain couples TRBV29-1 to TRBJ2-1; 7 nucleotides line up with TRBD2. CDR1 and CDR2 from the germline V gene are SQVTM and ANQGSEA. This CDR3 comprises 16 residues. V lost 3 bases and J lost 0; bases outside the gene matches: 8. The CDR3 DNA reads TGCAGCGTTGAGGGGATCGGGGAGGGCTCCTACAATGAGCAGTTCTTC. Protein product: CSVEGIGEGSYNEQFF.

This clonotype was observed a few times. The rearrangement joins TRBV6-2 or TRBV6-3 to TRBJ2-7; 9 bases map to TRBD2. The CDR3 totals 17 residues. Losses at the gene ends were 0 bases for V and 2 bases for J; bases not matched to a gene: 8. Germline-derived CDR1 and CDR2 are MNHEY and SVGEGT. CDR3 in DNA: TGTGCCAGCAGTTACTCGATTGCGTTAGCGGGAGCCTACGAGCAGTACTTC. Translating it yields CASSYSIALAGAYEQYF.

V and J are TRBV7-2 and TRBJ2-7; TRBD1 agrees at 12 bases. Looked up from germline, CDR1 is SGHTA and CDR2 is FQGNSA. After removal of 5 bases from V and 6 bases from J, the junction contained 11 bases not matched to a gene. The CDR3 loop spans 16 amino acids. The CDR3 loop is CASSENVGTGGFEQYF. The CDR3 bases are TGTGCCAGCAGCGAAAACGTCGGGACAGGGGGCTTCGAGCAGTACTTC. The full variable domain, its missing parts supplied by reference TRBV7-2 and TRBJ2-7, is GAGVSQSPSNKVTEKGKDVELRCDPISGHTALYWYRQSLGQGLEFLIYFQGNSAPDKSGLPSDRFSAERTGGSVSTLTIQRTQQEDSAVYLCASSENVGTGGFEQYFGPGTRLTVT.

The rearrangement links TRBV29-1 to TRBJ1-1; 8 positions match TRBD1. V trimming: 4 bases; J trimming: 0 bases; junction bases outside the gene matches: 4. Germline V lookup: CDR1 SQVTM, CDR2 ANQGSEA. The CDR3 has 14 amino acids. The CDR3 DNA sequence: TGCAGCGTTGGAGGACAGGGACTGAACACTGAAGCTTTCTTT. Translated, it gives CSVGGQGLNTEAFF.

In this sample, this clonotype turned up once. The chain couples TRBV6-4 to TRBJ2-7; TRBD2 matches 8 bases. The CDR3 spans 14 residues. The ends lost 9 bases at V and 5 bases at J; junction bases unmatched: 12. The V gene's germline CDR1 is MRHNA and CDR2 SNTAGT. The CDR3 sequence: CAREPGLVTNEQYF. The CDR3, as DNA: TGTGCCAGAGAGCCGGGACTAGTAACCAACGAGCAGTACTTC.

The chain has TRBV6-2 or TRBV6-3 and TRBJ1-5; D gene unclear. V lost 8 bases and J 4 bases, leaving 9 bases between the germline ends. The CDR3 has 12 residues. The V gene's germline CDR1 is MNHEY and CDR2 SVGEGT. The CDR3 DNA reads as TGTGCCAGCCTTACCGGGAATCAGCCCCAGCATTTT. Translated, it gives CASLTGNQPQHF.

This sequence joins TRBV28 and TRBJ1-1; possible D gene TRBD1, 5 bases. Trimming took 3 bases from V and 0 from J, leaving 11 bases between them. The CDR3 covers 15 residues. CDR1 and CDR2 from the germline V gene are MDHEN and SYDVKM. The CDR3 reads CASSFEGALNTEAFF. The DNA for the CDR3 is TGTGCCAGCAGTTTTGAAGGGGCTCTGAACACTGAAGCTTTCTTT.

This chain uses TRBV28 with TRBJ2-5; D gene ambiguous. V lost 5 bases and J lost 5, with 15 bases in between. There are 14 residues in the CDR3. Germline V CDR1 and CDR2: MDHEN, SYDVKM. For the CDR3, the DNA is TGTGCCAGCAGTACTCATCGGGCCCGGGAGACCCAGTACTTC. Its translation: CASSTHRARETQYF.

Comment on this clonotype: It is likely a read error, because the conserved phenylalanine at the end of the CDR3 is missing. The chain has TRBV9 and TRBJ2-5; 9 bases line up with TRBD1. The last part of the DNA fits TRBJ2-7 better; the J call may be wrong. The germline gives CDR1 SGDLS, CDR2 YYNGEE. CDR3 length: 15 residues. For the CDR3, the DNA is TGTGCCAGCAGCGCCTGGGGACAGGGAACCTACGAGCAGTACTGC. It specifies CASSAWGQGTYEQYC.

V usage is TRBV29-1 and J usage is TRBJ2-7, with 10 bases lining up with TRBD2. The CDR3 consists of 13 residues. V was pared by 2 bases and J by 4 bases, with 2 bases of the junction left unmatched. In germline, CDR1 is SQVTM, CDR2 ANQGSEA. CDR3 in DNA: TGCAGCGTTGAACTAGCGGGAGAATACGAGCAGTACTTC. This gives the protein CSVELAGEYEQYF.